This entry is about one T cell receptor (beta chain). J gave up 7 bases and V 5 bases, and 6 bases lay outside the gene matches. There are 14 residues in the CDR3. Germline lookup yields CDR1 SGHAT and CDR2 FQDESV (reference sequence). In the PCR, 60 Vbeta and 13 Jbeta primers were used. Sequencing was performed with immunoSEQ multiplex PCR; in TCRdb, only in-frame clones are kept and a portion is missing. This repertoire shows around 200,000 clones, 70% to 75% found once; its top ten account for approximately 3.1%. The data were taken from a study of cytomegalovirus exposure and HLA in healthy donors.

The clonotype originates from a young woman in good health and CMV-seropositive. The chain is built from TRBV11-1 and TRBJ1-2; 11 bases match TRBD1. Specimen: PBMCs. CDR3: CASSVGQGASGYTF. DNA for the CDR3: TGTGCCAGCAGCGTTGGACAGGGGGCGAGTGGCTACACCTTC.